This T cell receptor beta chain originates from a study of sequential checkpoint blockade in melanoma. Study overall: Patients were randomized 1:1 to nivolumab-then-ipilimumab or ipilimumab-then-nivolumab first-line.

TCRdb's table, derived via immunoSEQ multiplex PCR, lists solely in-frame clones and lacks some. The table has around 13,000 clones, around 69% seen once; the top ten hold about 50%. Germline V CDR1 and CDR2: SGHVS, FNYEAQ. The CDR3 consists of 18 residues. Trimming stripped 0 bases from V and 5 bases from J, with 20 bases between. Treatment noted: randomized to nivolumab then ipilimumab (arm A) or the reverse (arm B). PBMC sorting kept live CD3+CD8+ cells without CD19 or CD56. The genes are TRBV7-6 and TRBJ1-5; TRBD1 might be the D (6 bases). Sequenced material: CD8+ T cells sorted from blood (inferred from file names), taken from a patient given nivolumab and ipilimumab in sequence. The sequence came from a human patient with melanoma. Some clones in this sample may be carry-over from other donors' samples. The CDR3: CASSLAPQGTPGDQPQHF. The CDR3 DNA reads as TGTGCCAGCAGCTTAGCGCCCCAGGGGACGCCTGGGGATCAGCCCCAGCATTTT.